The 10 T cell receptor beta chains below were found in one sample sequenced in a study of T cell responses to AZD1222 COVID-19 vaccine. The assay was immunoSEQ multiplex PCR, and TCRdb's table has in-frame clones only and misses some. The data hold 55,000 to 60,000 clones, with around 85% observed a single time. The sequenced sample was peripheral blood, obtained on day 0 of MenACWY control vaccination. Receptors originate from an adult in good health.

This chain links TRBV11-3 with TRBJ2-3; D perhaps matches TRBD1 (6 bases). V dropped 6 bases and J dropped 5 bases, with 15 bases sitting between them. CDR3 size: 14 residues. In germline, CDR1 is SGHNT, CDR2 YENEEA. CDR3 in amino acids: CASSLRGRGDTQYF. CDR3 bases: TGTGCCAGCAGTCTCAGGGGTCGTGGAGATACGCAGTATTTT.

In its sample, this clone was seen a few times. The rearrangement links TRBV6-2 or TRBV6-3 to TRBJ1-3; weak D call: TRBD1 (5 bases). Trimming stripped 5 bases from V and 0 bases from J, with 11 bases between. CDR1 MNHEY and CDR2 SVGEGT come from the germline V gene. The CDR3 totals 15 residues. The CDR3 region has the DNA TGTGCCAGCAGTAGACGGGGCAGCTCTGGAAACACCATATATTTT. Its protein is CASSRRGSSGNTIYF.

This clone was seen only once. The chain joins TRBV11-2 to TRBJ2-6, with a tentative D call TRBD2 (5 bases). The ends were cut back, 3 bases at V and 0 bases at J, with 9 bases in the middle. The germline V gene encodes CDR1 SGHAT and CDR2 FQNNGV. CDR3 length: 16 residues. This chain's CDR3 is CASSFGGSSGANVLTF. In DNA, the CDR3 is TGTGCCAGCAGCTTTGGTGGGAGCTCTGGGGCCAACGTCCTGACTTTC.

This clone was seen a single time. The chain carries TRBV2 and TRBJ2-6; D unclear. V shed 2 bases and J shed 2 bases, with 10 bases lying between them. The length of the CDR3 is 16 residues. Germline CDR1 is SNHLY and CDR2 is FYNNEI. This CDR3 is CASSENNGAGANVLTF. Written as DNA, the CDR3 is TGTGCCAGCAGTGAAAATAATGGGGCTGGGGCCAACGTCCTGACTTTC.

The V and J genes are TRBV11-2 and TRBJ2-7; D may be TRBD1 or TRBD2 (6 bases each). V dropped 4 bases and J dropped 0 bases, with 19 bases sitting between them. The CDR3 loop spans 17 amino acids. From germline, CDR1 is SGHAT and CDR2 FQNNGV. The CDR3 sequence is CASSSAPGAASSYEQYF. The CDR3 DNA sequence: TGTGCCAGCAGCTCCGCCCCGGGGGCGGCGAGCTCCTACGAGCAGTACTTC.

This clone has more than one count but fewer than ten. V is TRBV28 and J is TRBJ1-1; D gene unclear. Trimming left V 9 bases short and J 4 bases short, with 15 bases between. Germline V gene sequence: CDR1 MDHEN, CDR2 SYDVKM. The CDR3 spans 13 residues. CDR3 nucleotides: TGTGCCAGTAAACCCCACAGTTCCACTGAAGCTTTCTTT. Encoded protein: CASKPHSSTEAFF.

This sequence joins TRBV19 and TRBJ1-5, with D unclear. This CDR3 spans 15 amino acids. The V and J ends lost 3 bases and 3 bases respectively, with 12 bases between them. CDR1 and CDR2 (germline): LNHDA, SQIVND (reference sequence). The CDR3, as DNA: TGTGCCAGTAGTATGGGCTCGGGGTTCAATCAGCCCCAGCATTTT. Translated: CASSMGSGFNQPQHF.

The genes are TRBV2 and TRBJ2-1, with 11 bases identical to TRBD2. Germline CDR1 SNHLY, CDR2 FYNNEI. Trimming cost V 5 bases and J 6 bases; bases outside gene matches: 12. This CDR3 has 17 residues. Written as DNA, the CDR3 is TGTGCCAGCAGTCCCCTCGATAGCGGGAGGGCCGGCAATGAGCAGTTCTTC. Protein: CASSPLDSGRAGNEQFF.

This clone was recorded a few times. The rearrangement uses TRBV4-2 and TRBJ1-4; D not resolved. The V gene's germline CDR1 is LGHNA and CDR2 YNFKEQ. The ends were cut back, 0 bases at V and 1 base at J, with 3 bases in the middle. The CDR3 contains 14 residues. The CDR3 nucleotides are TGTGCCAGCAGCCAAGAAGAAACTAATGAAAAACTGTTTTTT. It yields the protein CASSQEETNEKLFF.

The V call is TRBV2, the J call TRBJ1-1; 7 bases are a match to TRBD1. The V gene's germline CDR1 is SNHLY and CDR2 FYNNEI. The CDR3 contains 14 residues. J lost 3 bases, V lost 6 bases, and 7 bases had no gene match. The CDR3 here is CASSSTGMYTEAFF. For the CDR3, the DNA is TGTGCCAGCAGCTCGACAGGGATGTACACTGAAGCTTTCTTT. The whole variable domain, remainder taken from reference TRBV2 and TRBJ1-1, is EPEVTQTPSHQVTQMGQEVILRCVPISNHLYFYWYRQILGQKVEFLVSFYNNEISEKSEIFDDQFSVERPDGSNFTLKIRSTKLEDSAMYFCASSSTGMYTEAFFGQGTRLTVV.